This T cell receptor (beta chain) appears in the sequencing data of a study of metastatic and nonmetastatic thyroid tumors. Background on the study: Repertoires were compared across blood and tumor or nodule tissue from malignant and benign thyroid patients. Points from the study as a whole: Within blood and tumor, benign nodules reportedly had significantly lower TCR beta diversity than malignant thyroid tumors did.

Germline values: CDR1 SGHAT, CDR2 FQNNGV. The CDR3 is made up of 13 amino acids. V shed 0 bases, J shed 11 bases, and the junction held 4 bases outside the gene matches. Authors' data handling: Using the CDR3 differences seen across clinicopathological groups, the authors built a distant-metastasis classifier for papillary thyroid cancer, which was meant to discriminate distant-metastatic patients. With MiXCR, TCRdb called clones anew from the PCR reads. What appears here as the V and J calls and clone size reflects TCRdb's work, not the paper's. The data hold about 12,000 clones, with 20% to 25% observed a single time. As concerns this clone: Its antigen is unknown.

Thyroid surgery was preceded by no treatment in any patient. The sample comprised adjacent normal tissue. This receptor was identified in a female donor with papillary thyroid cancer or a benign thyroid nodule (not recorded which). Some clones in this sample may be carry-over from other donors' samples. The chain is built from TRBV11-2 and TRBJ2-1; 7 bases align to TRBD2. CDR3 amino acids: CASSLDLGGKQFF. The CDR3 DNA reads TGTGCCAGCAGCTTAGATTTGGGGGGGAAGCAGTTCTTC.